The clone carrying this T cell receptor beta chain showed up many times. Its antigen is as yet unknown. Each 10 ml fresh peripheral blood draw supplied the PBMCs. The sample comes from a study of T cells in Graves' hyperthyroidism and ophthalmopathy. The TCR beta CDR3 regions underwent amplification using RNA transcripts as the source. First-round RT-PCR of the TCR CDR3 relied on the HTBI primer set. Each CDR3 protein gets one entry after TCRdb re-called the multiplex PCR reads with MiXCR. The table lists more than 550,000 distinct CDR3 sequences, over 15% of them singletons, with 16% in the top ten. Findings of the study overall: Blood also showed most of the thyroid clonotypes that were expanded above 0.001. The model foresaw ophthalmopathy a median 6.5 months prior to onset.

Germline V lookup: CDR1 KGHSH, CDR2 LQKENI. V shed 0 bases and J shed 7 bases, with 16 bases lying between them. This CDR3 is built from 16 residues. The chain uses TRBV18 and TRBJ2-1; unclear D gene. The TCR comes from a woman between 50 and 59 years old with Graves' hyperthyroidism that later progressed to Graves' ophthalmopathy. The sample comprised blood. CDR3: CASSPPAGLASNEQFF. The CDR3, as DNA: TGTGCCAGCTCACCACCGGCAGGTTTGGCGAGTAATGAGCAGTTCTTC. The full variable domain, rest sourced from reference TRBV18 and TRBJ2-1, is NAGVMQNPRHLVRRRGQEARLRCSPMKGHSHVYWYRQLPEEGLKFMVYLQKENIIDESGMPKERFSAEFPKEGPSILRIQQVVRGDSAAYFCASSPPAGLASNEQFFGPGTRLTVL.